A selection of T cell receptor beta chains follows, all from one sample in a study of early T cells in non-severe SARS-CoV-2 infection. TCRdb re-analysed the 5' RACE reads in MiXCR, keeping a single row per CDR3 protein. The sample lists about 80,000 distinct CDR3 sequences; about 12% were seen once. The material sequenced was whole blood. All receptors come from an adult who was a healthcare worker with PCR-confirmed SARS-CoV-2 infection or an uninfected control (not recorded which). The CDR3 runs from the conserved cysteine through the conserved F or W. The order of the fields is clone size, D gene, J gene, V gene, CDR3 protein, CDR3 DNA. The D gene is left open where the match is weak. Not every row has a clone size; where given, it reads once, few, many or a size class.

size: -; D: TRBD1; J: TRBJ1-1; V: TRBV15; CDR3: CATSSRTGGLRNTEAFF; DNA: TGTGCCACCAGCTCCCGGACAGGGGGCCTGAGGAACACTGAAGCTTTCTTT
size: -; D: TRBD2; J: TRBJ2-1; V: TRBV27; CDR3: CASSRLAGGAEQFF; DNA: TGTGCCAGCAGTCGACTAGCGGGAGGGGCTGAGCAGTTCTTC
size: many; D: -; J: TRBJ2-7; V: TRBV9; CDR3: CASRGGPPKYF; DNA: TGTGCCAGCAGGGGGGGACCCCCAAAGTACTTC
size: -; D: -; J: TRBJ2-3; V: TRBV29-1; CDR3: CSVQRGSSGSSDTQYF; DNA: TGCAGCGTCCAAAGGGGGAGTAGCGGTTCCTCAGATACGCAGTATTTT
size: -; D: TRBD1; J: TRBJ2-7; V: TRBV7-6; CDR3: CASSQTGDEQYF; DNA: TGTGCCAGCAGTCAGACAGGGGACGAGCAGTACTTC
size: -; D: -; J: TRBJ2-7; V: TRBV7-6; CDR3: CASSPGTSYEQYF; DNA: TGTGCCAGCAGCCCGGGCACCTCCTACGAGCAGTACTTC
size: many; D: TRBD2; J: TRBJ2-7; V: TRBV5-4; CDR3: CASSLITSGRHEQYF; DNA: TGTGCCAGCAGTCTTATTACTAGCGGGAGACACGAGCAGTACTTC
size: once; D: -; J: TRBJ2-5; V: TRBV29-1; CDR3: CSARGSDQETQYF; DNA: TGCAGCGCACGCGGCTCAGACCAAGAGACCCAGTACTTC
size: -; D: -; J: TRBJ2-5; V: TRBV28; CDR3: CASSFTGTQETQYF; DNA: TGTGCCAGCAGTTTTACAGGGACCCAGGAGACCCAGTACTTC
size: many; D: TRBD2; J: TRBJ2-7; V: TRBV6-5; CDR3: CASSYYPFGEGDEQYF; DNA: TGTGCCAGCAGTTACTACCCCTTTGGGGAGGGCGACGAGCAGTACTTC
size: few; D: -; J: TRBJ2-2; V: TRBV20-1; CDR3: CSARDRLTDTGELFF; DNA: TGCAGTGCTAGAGATCGGCTTACTGACACCGGGGAGCTGTTTTTT
size: -; D: -; J: TRBJ2-1; V: TRBV11-2; CDR3: CASSLVAGADEQFF; DNA: TGTGCCAGCAGCTTAGTGGCAGGGGCTGATGAGCAGTTCTTC
size: -; D: -; J: TRBJ2-3; V: TRBV29-1; CDR3: CSVSGSTDTQYF; DNA: TGCAGCGTTAGCGGGAGCACAGATACGCAGTATTTT
size: -; D: TRBD1; J: TRBJ2-7; V: TRBV20-1; CDR3: CSARGQGIYEQYF; DNA: TGCAGTGCTAGGGGACAGGGGATCTACGAGCAGTACTTC
size: few; D: -; J: TRBJ2-1; V: TRBV5-4; CDR3: CASSLGPLVDEQFF; DNA: TGTGCCAGCAGCTTGGGCCCCTTGGTGGATGAGCAGTTCTTC
size: many; D: -; J: TRBJ2-5; V: TRBV24-1; CDR3: CATRAQGKETQYF; DNA: TGTGCCACCAGAGCACAGGGAAAAGAGACCCAGTACTTC
size: few; D: -; J: TRBJ2-7; V: TRBV24-1; CDR3: CATSEGSRSYEQYF; DNA: TGTGCCACCAGTGAGGGGTCGCGGTCCTACGAGCAGTACTTC
size: -; D: -; J: TRBJ2-1; V: TRBV6-5; CDR3: CASSTGYFPLNEQFF; DNA: TGTGCCAGCAGTACAGGGTATTTCCCTTTAAATGAGCAGTTCTTC
size: -; D: -; J: TRBJ2-7; V: TRBV2; CDR3: CASRIAGIPRDEQYF; DNA: TGTGCCAGCAGGATTGCCGGGATCCCGCGAGACGAGCAGTACTTC
size: few; D: TRBD1; J: TRBJ2-5; V: TRBV29-1; CDR3: CSVFKPGQVQETQYF; DNA: TGCAGCGTCTTCAAACCGGGACAGGTACAAGAAACCCAGTACTTC
size: few; D: -; J: TRBJ1-3; V: TRBV3-1; CDR3: CASSQQRGGNTIYF; DNA: TGTGCCAGCAGCCAACAGAGAGGAGGAAACACCATATATTTT
size: -; D: -; J: TRBJ1-6; V: TRBV7-6; CDR3: CASSSMDYNSPLHF; DNA: TGTGCCAGCAGCTCAATGGACTATAATTCACCCCTCCACTTT
size: -; D: -; J: TRBJ2-7; V: TRBV25-1; CDR3: CASSEGWRQYEQYF; DNA: TGTGCCAGCAGTGAAGGTTGGCGCCAATACGAGCAGTACTTC
size: few; D: TRBD2; J: TRBJ2-3; V: TRBV7-6; CDR3: CASSLTSEDTDTQYF; DNA: TGTGCCAGCAGCTTGACTAGCGAGGACACAGATACGCAGTATTTT
size: many; D: -; J: TRBJ1-1; V: TRBV29-1; CDR3: CSVASAMNTEAFF; DNA: TGCAGCGTTGCGTCAGCGATGAACACTGAAGCTTTCTTT
size: -; D: TRBD1; J: TRBJ2-5; V: TRBV5-1; CDR3: CASSTGQGETQYF; DNA: TGCGCCAGCAGCACTGGACAGGGCGAGACCCAGTACTTC
size: -; D: TRBD1; J: TRBJ1-1; V: TRBV20-1; CDR3: CSAREPTGEAAEAFF; DNA: TGCAGTGCTAGAGAGCCTACAGGGGAGGCAGCTGAAGCTTTCTTT
size: many; D: -; J: TRBJ2-1; V: TRBV5-1; CDR3: CASSPHGNDEQFF; DNA: TGCGCCAGCAGTCCGCACGGCAACGATGAGCAGTTCTTC
size: few; D: TRBD1; J: TRBJ2-7; V: TRBV10-3; CDR3: CAISTGTGYYEQYF; DNA: TGTGCCATCAGTACCGGGACAGGGTACTACGAGCAGTACTTC
size: -; D: -; J: TRBJ1-1; V: TRBV28; CDR3: CASSFWDTEAFF; DNA: TGTGCCAGCAGTTTCTGGGACACTGAAGCTTTCTTT
size: few; D: -; J: TRBJ1-1; V: TRBV28; CDR3: CASSSSSTEAFF; DNA: TGTGCCAGCAGTTCCTCGAGCACTGAAGCTTTCTTT
size: many; D: TRBD2; J: TRBJ2-7; V: TRBV7-9; CDR3: CASSLGTSGRNEQYF; DNA: TGTGCCAGCAGCTTAGGAACTAGCGGGAGGAACGAGCAGTACTTC
size: many; D: TRBD1; J: TRBJ2-5; V: TRBV28; CDR3: CASSSGQGNQETQYF; DNA: TGTGCCAGCAGCTCCGGACAGGGGAACCAAGAGACCCAGTACTTC
size: -; D: TRBD2; J: TRBJ2-5; V: TRBV28; CDR3: CASSLWTSGRYQETQYF; DNA: TGTGCCAGCAGTTTGTGGACTAGCGGGAGGTACCAAGAGACCCAGTACTTC
size: -; D: -; J: TRBJ2-2; V: TRBV7-2; CDR3: CASSFDGVGGGELFF; DNA: TGTGCCAGCAGCTTTGACGGGGTCGGTGGCGGGGAGCTGTTTTTT
size: few; D: TRBD1; J: TRBJ2-7; V: TRBV11-1; CDR3: CASSPGQRTYEQYF; DNA: TGTGCCAGCAGCCCGGGACAGCGGACCTACGAGCAGTACTTC
size: many; D: TRBD2; J: TRBJ2-1; V: TRBV5-1; CDR3: CASSLAGLARSGEQFF; DNA: TGCGCCAGCAGCCTTGCGGGACTAGCGCGAAGCGGAGAGCAGTTCTTC
size: few; D: TRBD1; J: TRBJ2-1; V: TRBV14; CDR3: CASSQWGQGLDNEQFF; DNA: TGTGCCAGCAGCCAATGGGGACAGGGATTGGACAATGAGCAGTTCTTC
size: few; D: -; J: TRBJ2-7; V: TRBV30; CDR3: CAWSYSVLAEQYF; DNA: TGTGCCTGGAGTTACAGCGTTCTTGCCGAGCAGTACTTC
size: -; D: -; J: TRBJ2-5; V: TRBV20-1; CDR3: CSARGLDLTQYF; DNA: TGCAGTGCTAGAGGACTGGACTTAACCCAGTACTTC
size: few; D: -; J: TRBJ1-2; V: TRBV4-2; CDR3: CASSQAHRNPNYGYTF; DNA: TGTGCCAGCAGCCAAGCCCACAGGAATCCTAACTATGGCTACACCTTC
size: few; D: TRBD2; J: TRBJ2-3; V: TRBV29-1; CDR3: CSVELAVQDTQYF; DNA: TGCAGCGTTGAGCTAGCGGTTCAAGATACGCAGTATTTT
size: many; D: TRBD2; J: TRBJ2-1; V: TRBV27; CDR3: CASSSPTSRQFF; DNA: TGTGCCAGCAGTTCCCCGACTAGCCGGCAGTTCTTC
size: many; D: -; J: TRBJ2-3; V: TRBV20-1; CDR3: CSASGRESLSTDTQYF; DNA: TGCAGTGCTAGTGGCAGGGAAAGCCTTAGCACAGATACGCAGTATTTT
size: -; D: TRBD1; J: TRBJ2-1; V: TRBV7-6; CDR3: CASSRTGYNEQFF; DNA: TGTGCCAGCAGCAGGACAGGGTACAATGAGCAGTTCTTC
size: few; D: -; J: TRBJ1-2; V: TRBV15; CDR3: CATSRESNRRGYTF; DNA: TGTGCCACCAGCAGAGAATCGAACCGGAGAGGCTACACCTTC
size: few; D: -; J: TRBJ1-2; V: TRBV6-1; CDR3: CASSGTYSNYGYTF; DNA: TGTGCCAGCAGTGGGACCTACAGTAACTATGGCTACACCTTC
size: few; D: TRBD1; J: TRBJ2-2; V: TRBV29-1; CDR3: CSVVQGATGELFF; DNA: TGCAGCGTTGTACAGGGGGCGACCGGGGAGCTGTTTTTT
size: -; D: TRBD2; J: TRBJ2-1; V: TRBV12-3/TRBV12-4; CDR3: CASSLIPRFGTSGRAPRNEQFF; DNA: TGTGCCAGCAGTTTAATCCCCCGCTTCGGGACTAGCGGGAGGGCCCCTAGAAACGAGCAGTTCTTC
size: few; D: -; J: TRBJ2-5; V: TRBV27; CDR3: CASSLMAGNQETQYF; DNA: TGTGCCAGCAGTTTAATGGCCGGGAATCAAGAGACCCAGTACTTC
size: -; D: -; J: TRBJ2-5; V: TRBV6-2/TRBV6-3; CDR3: CASSPPGDWIVETQYF; DNA: TGTGCCAGCAGCCCTCCAGGGGACTGGATTGTAGAGACCCAGTACTTC
size: many; D: -; J: TRBJ2-7; V: TRBV7-3; CDR3: CASSSTPLTQQYF; DNA: TGTGCCAGCAGCTCGACTCCCCTTACGCAGCAGTACTTC
size: few; D: TRBD2; J: TRBJ2-5; V: TRBV2; CDR3: CASSGLAGAGETQYF; DNA: TGTGCCAGCAGCGGACTAGCGGGAGCAGGAGAGACCCAGTACTTC
size: few; D: -; J: TRBJ2-4; V: TRBV19; CDR3: CASSTTGTASGQYF; DNA: TGTGCCAGTAGTACCACCGGGACAGCTAGCGGTCAGTACTTC
size: many; D: -; J: TRBJ1-1; V: TRBV7-9; CDR3: CASSYPLGGFLQAFF; DNA: TGTGCCAGCAGCTACCCTTTAGGGGGATTCCTTCAGGCTTTCTTT
size: few; D: TRBD1; J: TRBJ1-5; V: TRBV2; CDR3: CASSGLNRGGNQPQHF; DNA: TGTGCCAGCAGTGGCTTGAACAGGGGGGGGAATCAGCCCCAGCATTTT
size: many; D: TRBD2; J: TRBJ2-1; V: TRBV7-3; CDR3: CASSLTSGSSNEQFF; DNA: TGTGCCAGCAGCTTAACTAGCGGGAGTTCTAATGAGCAGTTCTTC
size: -; D: -; J: TRBJ2-7; V: TRBV29-1; CDR3: CSVEAGQEQYF; DNA: TGCAGCGTTGAGGCAGGGCAAGAGCAGTACTTC
size: many; D: -; J: TRBJ2-5; V: TRBV29-1; CDR3: CSVEGVMPGGEETQYF; DNA: TGCAGCGTTGAAGGTGTGATGCCCGGAGGGGAAGAGACCCAGTACTTC
size: few; D: -; J: TRBJ1-1; V: TRBV5-4; CDR3: CASSLVGKAEAFF; DNA: TGTGCCAGCAGCTTGGTCGGGAAGGCTGAAGCTTTCTTT